The present T cell receptor (beta chain) was sequenced within a study of T-cell reconstitution after alpha-beta-depleted transplantation in children. Study-level points and caveats: Several hundred expanded graft clones reportedly supplied alpha-beta T cells about two months after transplant.

The TCRbeta library was prepared with unique molecular identifiers. TCRdb processed the PCR reads anew with MiXCR; each CDR3 protein has one entry. The sample carries 700,000 to 850,000 distinct CDR3 sequences, approximately 15% recorded once. Between the trimmed V and J ends, which lost 1 base and 6 bases, there was a span of 6 bases. Per the germline V gene, CDR1 is MGHRA and CDR2 is YSYEKL. This CDR3 has 13 amino acids. As to this clonotype: Its antigen is not identified.

The receptor was isolated from a male patient younger than 18 who had a stem cell transplant for acute lymphoblastic leukemia, so the T cells may come from the graft donor. The genes are TRBV4-1 and TRBJ2-2, with D hard to call. Sequencing used PBMCs, mostly from graft donor cells, obtained 360 days after TCRalphabeta/CD19-depleted stem cell transplant. CDR3 bases: TGCGCCAGCAGCCAAGGCTACGCCGGGGAGCTGTTTTTT. Residues: CASSQGYAGELFF.